This T cell receptor (beta chain) was recovered during a study of spatial heterogeneity in lung cancer. Study information: At a median of roughly 26 months after resection, follow-up PBMC samples were sequenced when available. As counted in raw reads, each unique TCR and UMI combination appeared more than ten times on average.

Each molecule of TCR cDNA was tagged with one unique molecular identifier. TCRdb re-called the 5' RACE reads through MiXCR, storing one row per CDR3 protein. The sample includes 95,000 to 130,000 distinct CDR3 sequences, more than 9% seen only once; the top ten take roughly 17%. This clonotype was seen only a few times. The germline CDR1 and CDR2 sequences are MNHEY and SVGAGI. The V segment lost 6 bases and the J segment 5 bases; nucleotides outside the gene matches: 14. The CDR3 sequence is 17 residues long. Noted time point: blood at routine non-recurrence follow-up after resection. Unsorted samples of tumor, nontumor lung or frozen PBMC had their whole RNA sequenced.

This sequence joins TRBV6-5 and TRBJ1-2; TRBD1 agrees at 11 bases. The TCR originated in a male donor with early-stage non-small cell lung cancer. Specimen: PBMCs, collected at follow-up. CDR3 loop: CASSRGQGAMSGYGYTF. The CDR3 nucleotides are TGTGCCAGCAGCCGCGGACAGGGGGCTATGTCGGGATATGGCTACACCTTC.